This T cell receptor (beta chain) derives from a study of patients and donors after allogeneic stem cell transplantation. TCRdb fed the RT-PCR reads into MiXCR, producing one record per CDR3 protein. The table records about 150,000 distinct CDR3 sequences, 20% to 25% of them present only once. The CDR3 spans 15 residues. Per germline, CDR1 DFQATT and CDR2 SNEGSKA (reference sequence). Losses at the gene ends were 0 bases for V and 2 bases for J; bases not matched to a gene: 6. The clonotype was recovered from a human donor who was either an allogeneic HSCT recipient or a stem cell or donor lymphocyte infusion donor (not recorded which). It is not recorded whose cells these are; they may come from a transplant donor. The chain joins TRBV20-1 to TRBJ2-7, with 8 bases identical to TRBD2. The sequenced sample consisted of blood, either unsorted or a sorted T cell fraction (not recorded which). The CDR3 protein is CSARESAGGPYEQYF. Written as DNA, the CDR3 is TGCAGTGCTAGAGAGAGCGCGGGAGGCCCCTACGAGCAGTACTTC.